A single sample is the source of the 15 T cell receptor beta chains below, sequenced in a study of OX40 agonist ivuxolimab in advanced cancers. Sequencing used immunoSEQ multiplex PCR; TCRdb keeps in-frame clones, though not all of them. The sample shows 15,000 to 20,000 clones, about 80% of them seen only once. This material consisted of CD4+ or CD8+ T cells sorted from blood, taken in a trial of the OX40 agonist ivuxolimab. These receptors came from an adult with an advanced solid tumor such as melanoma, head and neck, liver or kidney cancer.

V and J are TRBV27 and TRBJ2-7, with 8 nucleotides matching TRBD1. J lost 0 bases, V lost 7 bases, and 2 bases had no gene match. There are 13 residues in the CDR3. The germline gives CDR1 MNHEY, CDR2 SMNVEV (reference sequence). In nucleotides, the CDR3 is TGTGCCAGCAAGGGACAGGACTCCTACGAGCAGTACTTC. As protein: CASKGQDSYEQYF.

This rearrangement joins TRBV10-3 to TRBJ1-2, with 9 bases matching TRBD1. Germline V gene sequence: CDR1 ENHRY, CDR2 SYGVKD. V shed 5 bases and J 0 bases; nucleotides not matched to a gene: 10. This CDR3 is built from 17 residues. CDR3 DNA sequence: TGTGCCATCAGTAAATCCGGGACAGGGCCTCCTAACTATGGCTACACCTTC. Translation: CAISKSGTGPPNYGYTF.

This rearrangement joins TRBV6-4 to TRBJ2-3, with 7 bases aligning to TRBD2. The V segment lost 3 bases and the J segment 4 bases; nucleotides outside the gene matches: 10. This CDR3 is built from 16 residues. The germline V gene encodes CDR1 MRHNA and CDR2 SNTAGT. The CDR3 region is CASSETSDFWPDTQYF. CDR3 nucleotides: TGTGCCAGCAGTGAAACTAGCGATTTTTGGCCAGATACGCAGTATTTT.

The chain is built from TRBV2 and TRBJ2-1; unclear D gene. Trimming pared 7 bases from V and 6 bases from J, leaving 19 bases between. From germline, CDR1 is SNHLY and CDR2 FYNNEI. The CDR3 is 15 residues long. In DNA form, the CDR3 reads TGTGCCAGCACCGGAAGGGAAGGAGAAGTCAATGAGCAGTTCTTC. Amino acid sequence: CASTGREGEVNEQFF.

The CDR3 sequence: CASSQGRNSYEQYF. The CDR3, as DNA: TGCGCCAGCAGCCAAGGACGAAACTCCTACGAGCAGTACTTC. The rearrangement uses TRBV4-3 and TRBJ2-7; D unresolved. The CDR3 is 14 residues long. Looked up from germline, CDR1 is LGHNA and CDR2 is YSLEER. V gave up 1 base and J gave up 0 bases, with 7 bases separating them.

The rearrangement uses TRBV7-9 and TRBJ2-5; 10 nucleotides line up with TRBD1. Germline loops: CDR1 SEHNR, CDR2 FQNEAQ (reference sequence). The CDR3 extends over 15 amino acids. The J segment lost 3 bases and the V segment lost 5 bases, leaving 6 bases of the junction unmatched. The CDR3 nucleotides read TGTGCCAGCAGCCAACGACAGGGGGCCAAAGAGACCCAGTACTTC. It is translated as CASSQRQGAKETQYF. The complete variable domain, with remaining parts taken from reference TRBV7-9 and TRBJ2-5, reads DTGVSQNPRHKITKRGQNVTFRCDPISEHNRLYWYRQTLGQGPEFLTYFQNEAQLEKSRLLSDRFSAERPKGSFSTLEIQRTEQGDSAMYLCASSQRQGAKETQYFGPGTRLLVL.

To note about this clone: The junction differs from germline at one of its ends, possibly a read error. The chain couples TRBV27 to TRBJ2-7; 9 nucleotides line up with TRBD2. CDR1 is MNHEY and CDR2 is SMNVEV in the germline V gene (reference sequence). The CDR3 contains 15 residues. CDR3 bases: TGTGCCAGCAGTTTAGCGCGGGAGGGCTCCTACGGGCAGTACTTC. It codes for CASSLAREGSYGQYF.

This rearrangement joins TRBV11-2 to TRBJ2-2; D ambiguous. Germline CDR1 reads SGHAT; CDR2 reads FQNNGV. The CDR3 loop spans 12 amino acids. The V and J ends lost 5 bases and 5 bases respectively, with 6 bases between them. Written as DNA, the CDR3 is TGTGCCAGCAGCCCGAGTACCGGGGAGCTGTTTTTT. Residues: CASSPSTGELFF. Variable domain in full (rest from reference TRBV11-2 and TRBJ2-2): EAGVAQSPRYKIIEKRQSVAFWCNPISGHATLYWYQQILGQGPKLLIQFQNNGVVDDSQLPKDRFSAERLKGVDSTLKIQPAKLEDSAVYLCASSPSTGELFFGEGSRLTVL.

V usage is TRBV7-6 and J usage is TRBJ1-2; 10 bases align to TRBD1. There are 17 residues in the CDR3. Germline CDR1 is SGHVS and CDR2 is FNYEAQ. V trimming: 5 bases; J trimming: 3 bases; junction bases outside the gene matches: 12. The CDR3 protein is CASSRSQEGTGDYGYTF. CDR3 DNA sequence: TGTGCCAGCAGCCGATCTCAAGAAGGGACAGGGGACTATGGCTACACCTTC. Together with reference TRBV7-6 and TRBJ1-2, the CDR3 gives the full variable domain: GAGVSQSPRYKVTKRGQDVALRCDPISGHVSLYWYRQALGQGPEFLTYFNYEAQQDKSGLPNDRFSAERPEGSISTLTIQRTEQRDSAMYRCASSRSQEGTGDYGYTFGSGTRLTVV.

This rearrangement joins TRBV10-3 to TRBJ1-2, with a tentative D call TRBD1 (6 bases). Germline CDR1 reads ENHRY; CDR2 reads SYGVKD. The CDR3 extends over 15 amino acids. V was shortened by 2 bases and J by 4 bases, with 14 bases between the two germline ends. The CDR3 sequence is CAISETLNRAYGYTF. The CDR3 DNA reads TGTGCCATCAGTGAGACTCTAAACAGGGCCTATGGCTACACCTTC.

The CDR3 here is CASSSHRGLPETQYF. DNA of the CDR3: TGTGCCAGCAGCTCCCACAGGGGGCTCCCGGAGACCCAGTACTTC. The chain recombines TRBV9 with TRBJ2-5, with TRBD1 matching 9 bases. The CDR3 is 15 residues long. With V trimmed by 4 bases and J by 5 bases, 9 bases remained unmatched. Germline V gives CDR1 SGDLS, CDR2 YYNGEE.

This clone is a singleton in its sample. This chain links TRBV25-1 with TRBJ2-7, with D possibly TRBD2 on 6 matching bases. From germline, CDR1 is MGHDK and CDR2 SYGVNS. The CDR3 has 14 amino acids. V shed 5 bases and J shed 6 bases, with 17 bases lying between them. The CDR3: CASSLSGREGEQYF. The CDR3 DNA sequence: TGTGCCAGCAGTTTATCGGGGCGGGAAGGCGAGCAGTACTTC.

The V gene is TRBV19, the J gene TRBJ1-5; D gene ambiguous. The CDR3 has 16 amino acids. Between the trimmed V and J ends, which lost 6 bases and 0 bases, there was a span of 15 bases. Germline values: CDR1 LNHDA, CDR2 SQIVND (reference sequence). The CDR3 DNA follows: TGTGCCAGTAGGGAACGACGGTTATATAGCAATCAGCCCCAGCATTTT. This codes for CASRERRLYSNQPQHF. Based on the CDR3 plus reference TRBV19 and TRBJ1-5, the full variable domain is DGGITQSPKYLFRKEGQNVTLSCEQNLNHDAMYWYRQDPGQGLRLIYYSQIVNDFQKGDIAEGYSVSREKKESFPLTVTSAQKNPTAFYLCASRERRLYSNQPQHFGDGTRLSIL.

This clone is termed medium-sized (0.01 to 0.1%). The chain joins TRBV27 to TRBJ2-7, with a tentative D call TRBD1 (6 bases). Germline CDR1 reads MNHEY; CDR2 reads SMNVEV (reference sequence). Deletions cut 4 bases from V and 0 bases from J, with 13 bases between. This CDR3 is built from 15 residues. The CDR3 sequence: CASSSDRLSSYEQYF. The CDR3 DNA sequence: TGTGCCAGCAGTTCAGACAGGTTAAGCTCCTACGAGCAGTACTTC.

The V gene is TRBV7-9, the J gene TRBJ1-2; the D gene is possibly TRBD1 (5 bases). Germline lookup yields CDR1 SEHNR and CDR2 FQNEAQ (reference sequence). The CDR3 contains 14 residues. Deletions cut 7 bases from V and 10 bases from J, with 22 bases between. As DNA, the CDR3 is TGTGCCAGCACCGCGGGACGAACAGTTAGTGACTACACCTTC. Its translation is CASTAGRTVSDYTF.